Given below is one TCR beta chain in context. What it binds is not known. The source of the sample is a study of T cells in Graves' hyperthyroidism and ophthalmopathy. Study-level points and caveats: Separating ophthalmopathy from stable hyperthyroidism was achieved by a 13 V-J model.

Looked up from germline, CDR1 is MGHDK and CDR2 is SYGVNS. CDR3 length equals 18 residues. V was trimmed by 2 bases and J by 1 base, leaving 19 bases between them. Using RNA transcripts as the source, TCR beta CDR3 regions were amplified. HTBI primers were the set used in a first-round RT-PCR of the TCR CDR3. TCRdb fed the multiplex PCR reads into MiXCR, producing one record per CDR3 protein. The sample has a few hundred thousand distinct CDR3 sequences, 15% seen once. The chain uses TRBV25-1 and TRBJ2-3, with D perhaps TRBD1 or TRBD2 (5 bases each). Sequencing was done on a sample of blood. The receptor was derived from a woman in her sixties with Graves' ophthalmopathy. CDR3 sequence reads: CASSETTGAPWGTDTQYF. The CDR3 nucleotides are TGTGCCAGCAGTGAAACAACCGGGGCTCCCTGGGGCACAGATACGCAGTATTTT.